This T cell receptor (beta chain) originates from a study of cytomegalovirus exposure and HLA in healthy donors. About the research overall: Some 200 million T cells yielded about 120 million unique TCR beta sequences, as an earlier analysis found. HLA-typed donors were the source of roughly 85 million unique TCRs held in an early data release.

Vbeta (60) and Jbeta (13) primers were used in the PCR. Measured with immunoSEQ multiplex PCR; TCRdb has only the in-frame clones, and not every one. The sample consists of 200,000 to 250,000 clones, around 80% of them appearing once. Study-level results: TCR sequences were mostly rare, though some public TCRs occurred in many donors.

About this clone itself: Antigen unknown. A read error may produce the germline difference seen at one junction end.

The material sequenced was PBMCs. This clonotype originated in a middle-aged woman in good health and CMV-seronegative.

The DNA of the CDR3 is TGTGCCAGCAAGGGACTCACTTGGGGCCCTGAAGCTCTCTTT. It specifies CASKGLTWGPEALF. The V and J genes are TRBV28 and TRBJ1-1; the D gene is possibly TRBD1 (5 bases). CDR1 is MDHEN, CDR2 SYDVKM, per germline. The CDR3 has 14 residues.